This T cell receptor beta chain stems from a study of T cells in Graves' hyperthyroidism and ophthalmopathy. For Graves' hyperthyroidism to be stable, ophthalmopathy could not progress within 18 months. Hyperthyroidism was newly diagnosed in patients aged 18 to 65 (duration under 2 months). Cells are PBMCs isolated from around 9.4 ml of fresh blood. This clonotype was detected many times. Its antigen is not known. Amplified regions were TCR beta CDR3 sequences from RNA transcripts. The study used the HTBI primer set for a first-round RT-PCR of the TCR CDR3. From the multiplex PCR reads, TCRdb called clonotypes with MiXCR, one entry per CDR3 protein. The profile covers some 500,000 distinct CDR3 sequences, with 14% appearing a single time and about a sixth taken by the ten largest. Notes on the study in general: Ophthalmopathy was identified by the model a median roughly 6.5 months ahead of onset.

This sequence originates from a woman between 18 and 29 years old with Graves' hyperthyroidism. Sequenced: blood.

In DNA form, the CDR3 reads TGTGCCAGCAGCCTAAATCCAGGACTGAACCAAGAGACCCAGTACTTC. This gives the protein CASSLNPGLNQETQYF. The chain is built from TRBV11-2 and TRBJ2-5; TRBD2 might be the D (5 bases). Looked up from germline, CDR1 is SGHAT and CDR2 is FQNNGV. The V end was cut by 5 bases, the J end by 0 bases, with 16 bases between. The length of the CDR3 is 16 residues.